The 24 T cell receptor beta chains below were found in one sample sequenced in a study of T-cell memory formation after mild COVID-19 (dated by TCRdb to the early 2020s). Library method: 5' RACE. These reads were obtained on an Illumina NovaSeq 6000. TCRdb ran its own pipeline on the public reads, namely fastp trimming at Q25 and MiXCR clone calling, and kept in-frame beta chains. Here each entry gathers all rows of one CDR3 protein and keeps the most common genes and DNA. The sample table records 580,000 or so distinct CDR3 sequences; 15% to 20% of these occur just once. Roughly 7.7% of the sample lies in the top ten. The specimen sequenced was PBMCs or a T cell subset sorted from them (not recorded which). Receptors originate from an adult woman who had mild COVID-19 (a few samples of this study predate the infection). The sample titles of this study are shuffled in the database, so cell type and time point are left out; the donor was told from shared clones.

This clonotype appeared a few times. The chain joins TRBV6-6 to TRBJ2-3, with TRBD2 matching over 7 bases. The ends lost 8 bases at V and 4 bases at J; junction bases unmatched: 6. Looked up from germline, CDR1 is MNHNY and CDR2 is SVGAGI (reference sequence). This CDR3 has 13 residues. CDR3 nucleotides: TGTGCCAGCCAAGCTAGCGGTCCAGATACGCAGTATTTT. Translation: CASQASGPDTQYF.

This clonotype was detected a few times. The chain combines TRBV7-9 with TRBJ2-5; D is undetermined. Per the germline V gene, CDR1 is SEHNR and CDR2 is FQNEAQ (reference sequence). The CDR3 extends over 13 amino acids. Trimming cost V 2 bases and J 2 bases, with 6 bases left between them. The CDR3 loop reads CASSLFGQETQYF. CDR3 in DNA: TGTGCCAGCAGCTTATTCGGACAAGAGACCCAGTACTTC.

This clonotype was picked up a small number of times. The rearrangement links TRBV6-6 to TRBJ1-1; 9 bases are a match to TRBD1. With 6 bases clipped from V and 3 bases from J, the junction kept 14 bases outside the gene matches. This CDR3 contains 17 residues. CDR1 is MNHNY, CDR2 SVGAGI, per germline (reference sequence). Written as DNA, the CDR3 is TGTGCCAGCAGCCCTGGACAACAGGGGGCAGGGTACACTGAAGCTTTCTTT. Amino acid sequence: CASSPGQQGAGYTEAFF.

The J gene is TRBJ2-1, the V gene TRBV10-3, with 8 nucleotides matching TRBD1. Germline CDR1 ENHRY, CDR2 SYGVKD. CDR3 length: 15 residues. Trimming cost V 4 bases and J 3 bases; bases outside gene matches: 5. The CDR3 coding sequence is TGTGCCATCAGTGGGGGACAGGCCCTCTACAATGAGCAGTTCTTC. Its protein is CAISGGQALYNEQFF.

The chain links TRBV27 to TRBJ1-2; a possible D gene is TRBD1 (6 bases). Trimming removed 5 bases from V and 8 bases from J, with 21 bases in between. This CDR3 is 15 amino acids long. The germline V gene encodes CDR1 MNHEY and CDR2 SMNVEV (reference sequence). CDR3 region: CASSPDRRVISGYTF. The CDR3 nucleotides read TGTGCCAGCAGTCCCGACAGGAGGGTGATTTCGGGCTACACCTTC.

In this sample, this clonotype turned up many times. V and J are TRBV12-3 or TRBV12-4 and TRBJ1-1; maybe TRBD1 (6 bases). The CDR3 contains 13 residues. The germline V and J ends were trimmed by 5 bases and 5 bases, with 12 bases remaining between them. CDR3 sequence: CASSPGQRTEAFF. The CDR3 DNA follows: TGTGCCAGCAGTCCCGGACAGAGGACTGAAGCTTTCTTT.

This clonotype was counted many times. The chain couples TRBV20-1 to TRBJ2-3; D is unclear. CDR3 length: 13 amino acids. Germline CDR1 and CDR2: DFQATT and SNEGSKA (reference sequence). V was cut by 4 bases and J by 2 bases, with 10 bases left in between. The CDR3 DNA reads TGCAGTGCTACCCGGGCCCCCACAGATACGCAGTATTTT. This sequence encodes CSATRAPTDTQYF.

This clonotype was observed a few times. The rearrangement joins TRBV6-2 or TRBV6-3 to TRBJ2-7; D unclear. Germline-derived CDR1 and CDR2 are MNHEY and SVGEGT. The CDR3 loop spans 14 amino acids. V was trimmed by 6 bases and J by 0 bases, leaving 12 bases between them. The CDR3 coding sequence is TGTGCCAGCAGCCTGGTCGGCCACTCCTACGAGCAGTACTTC. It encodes CASSLVGHSYEQYF.

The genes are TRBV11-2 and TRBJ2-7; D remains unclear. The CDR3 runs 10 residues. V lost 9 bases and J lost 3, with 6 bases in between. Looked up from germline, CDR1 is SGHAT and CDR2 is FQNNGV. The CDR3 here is CARIYYEQYF. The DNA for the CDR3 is TGTGCCAGAATTTACTACGAGCAGTACTTC.

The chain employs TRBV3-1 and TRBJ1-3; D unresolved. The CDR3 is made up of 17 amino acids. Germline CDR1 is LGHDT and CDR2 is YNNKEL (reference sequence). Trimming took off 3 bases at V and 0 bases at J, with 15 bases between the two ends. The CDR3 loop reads CASSQPLSGDSGNTIYF. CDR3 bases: TGTGCCAGCAGCCAGCCGTTGTCGGGTGACTCTGGAAACACCATATATTTT.

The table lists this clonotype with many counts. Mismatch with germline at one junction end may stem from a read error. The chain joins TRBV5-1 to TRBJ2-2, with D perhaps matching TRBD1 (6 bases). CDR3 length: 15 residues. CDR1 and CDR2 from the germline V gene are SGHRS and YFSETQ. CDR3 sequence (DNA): TGTGCCAGCAGTCCCGGGACAACGAACACCGGGGAGCTGTTTTTT. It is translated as CASSPGTTNTGELFF.

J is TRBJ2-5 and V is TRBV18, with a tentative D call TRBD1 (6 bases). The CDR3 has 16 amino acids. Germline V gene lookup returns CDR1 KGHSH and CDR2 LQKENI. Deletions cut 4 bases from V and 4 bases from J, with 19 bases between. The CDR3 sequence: CASSLTQGSAGETQYF. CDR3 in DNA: TGTGCCAGCTCACTCACGCAGGGGTCGGCGGGAGAGACCCAGTACTTC.

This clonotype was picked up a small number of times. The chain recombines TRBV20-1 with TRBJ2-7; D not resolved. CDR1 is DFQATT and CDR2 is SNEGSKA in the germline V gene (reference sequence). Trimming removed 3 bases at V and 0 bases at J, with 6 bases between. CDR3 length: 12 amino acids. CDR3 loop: CSASHPSYEQYF. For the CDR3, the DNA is TGCAGTGCTAGCCACCCCTCCTACGAGCAGTACTTC.

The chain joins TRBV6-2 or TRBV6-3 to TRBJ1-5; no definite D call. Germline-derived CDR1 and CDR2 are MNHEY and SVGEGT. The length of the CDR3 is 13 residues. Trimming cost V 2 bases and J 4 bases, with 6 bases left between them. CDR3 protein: CASSYEGNQPQHF. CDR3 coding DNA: TGTGCCAGCAGTTACGAAGGGAATCAGCCCCAGCATTTT.

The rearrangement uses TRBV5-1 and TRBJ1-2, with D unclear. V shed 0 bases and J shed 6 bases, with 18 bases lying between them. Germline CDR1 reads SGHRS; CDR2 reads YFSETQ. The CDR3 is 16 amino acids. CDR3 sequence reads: CASSLEDPTSGHGYTF. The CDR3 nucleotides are TGCGCCAGCAGCTTGGAAGACCCCACCTCCGGTCATGGCTACACCTTC. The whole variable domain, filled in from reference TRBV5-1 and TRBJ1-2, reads KAGVTQTPRYLIKTRGQQVTLSCSPISGHRSVSWYQQTPGQGLQFLFEYFSETQRNKGNFPGRFSGRQFSNSRSEMNVSTLELGDSALYLCASSLEDPTSGHGYTFGSGTRLTVV.

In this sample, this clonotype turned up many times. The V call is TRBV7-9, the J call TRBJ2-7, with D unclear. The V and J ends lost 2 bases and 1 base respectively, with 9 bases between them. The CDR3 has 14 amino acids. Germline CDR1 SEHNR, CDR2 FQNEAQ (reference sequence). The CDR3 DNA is TGTGCCAGCAGCTTAACGGGCCCTTCCTACGAGCAGTACTTC. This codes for CASSLTGPSYEQYF. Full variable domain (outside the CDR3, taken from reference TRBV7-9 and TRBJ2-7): DTGVSQNPRHKITKRGQNVTFRCDPISEHNRLYWYRQTLGQGPEFLTYFQNEAQLEKSRLLSDRFSAERPKGSFSTLEIQRTEQGDSAMYLCASSLTGPSYEQYFGPGTRLTVT.

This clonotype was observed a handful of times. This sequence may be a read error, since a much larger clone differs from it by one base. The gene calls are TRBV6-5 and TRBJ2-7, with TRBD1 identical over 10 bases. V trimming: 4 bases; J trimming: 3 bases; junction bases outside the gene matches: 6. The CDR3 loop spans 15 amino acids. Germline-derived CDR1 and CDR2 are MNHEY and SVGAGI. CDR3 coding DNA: TGTGCCAGCAGTTCTCCCGGGACAGGGGTCTACGAGCAGTACTTC. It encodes CASSSPGTGVYEQYF.

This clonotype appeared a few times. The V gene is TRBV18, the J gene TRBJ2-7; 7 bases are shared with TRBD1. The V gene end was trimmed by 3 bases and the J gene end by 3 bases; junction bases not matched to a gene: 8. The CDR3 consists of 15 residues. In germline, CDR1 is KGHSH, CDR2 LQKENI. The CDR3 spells CASSPTEGAVYEQYF. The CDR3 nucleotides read TGTGCCAGCTCACCGACTGAGGGGGCAGTCTACGAGCAGTACTTC. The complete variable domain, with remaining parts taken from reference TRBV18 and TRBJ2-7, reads NAGVMQNPRHLVRRRGQEARLRCSPMKGHSHVYWYRQLPEEGLKFMVYLQKENIIDESGMPKERFSAEFPKEGPSILRIQQVVRGDSAAYFCASSPTEGAVYEQYFGPGTRLTVT.

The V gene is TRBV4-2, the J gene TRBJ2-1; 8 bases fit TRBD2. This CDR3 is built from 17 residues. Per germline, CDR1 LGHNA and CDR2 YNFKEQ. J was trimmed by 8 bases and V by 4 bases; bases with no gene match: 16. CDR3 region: CASSLAPGLDKADEQFF. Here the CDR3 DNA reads TGTGCCAGCAGCCTTGCCCCGGGACTAGATAAGGCGGATGAGCAGTTCTTC.

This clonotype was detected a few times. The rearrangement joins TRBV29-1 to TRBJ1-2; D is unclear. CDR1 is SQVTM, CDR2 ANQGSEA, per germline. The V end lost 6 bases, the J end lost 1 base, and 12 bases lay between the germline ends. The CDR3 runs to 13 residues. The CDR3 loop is CSVRLTNNYGYTF. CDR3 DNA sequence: TGCAGCGTCCGATTGACCAATAACTATGGCTACACCTTC.

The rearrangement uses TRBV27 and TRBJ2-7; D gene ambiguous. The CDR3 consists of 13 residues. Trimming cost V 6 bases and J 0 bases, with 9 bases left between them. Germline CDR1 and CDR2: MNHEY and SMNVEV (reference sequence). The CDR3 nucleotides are TGTGCCAGCAGCATTTCCTTCTCCTACGAGCAGTACTTC. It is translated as CASSISFSYEQYF.

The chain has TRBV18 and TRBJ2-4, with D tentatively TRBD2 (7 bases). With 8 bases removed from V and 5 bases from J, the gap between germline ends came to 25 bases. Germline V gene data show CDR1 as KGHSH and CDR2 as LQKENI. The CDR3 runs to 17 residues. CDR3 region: CASRSGGGDFGENIQYF. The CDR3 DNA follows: TGTGCCAGCCGAAGCGGCGGGGGCGACTTCGGGGAAAACATTCAGTACTTC.

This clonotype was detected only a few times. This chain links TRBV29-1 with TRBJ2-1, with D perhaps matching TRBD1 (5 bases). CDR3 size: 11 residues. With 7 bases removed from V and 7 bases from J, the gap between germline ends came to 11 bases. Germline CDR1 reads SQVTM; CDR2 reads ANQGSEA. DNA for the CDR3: TGCAGCGGACACAGGAGTAATGAGCAGTTCTTC. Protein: CSGHRSNEQFF.

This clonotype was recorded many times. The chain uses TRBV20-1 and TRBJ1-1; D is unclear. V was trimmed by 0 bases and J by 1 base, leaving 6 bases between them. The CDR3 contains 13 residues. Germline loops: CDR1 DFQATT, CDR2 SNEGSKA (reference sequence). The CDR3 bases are TGCAGTGCTAGAGAGGACGGGAACACTGAAGCTTTCTTT. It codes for CSAREDGNTEAFF.